Below, 17 T cell receptor beta chains from the same sample are listed, as sequenced in a study of blood T cell repertoires in COVID-19. Generated by immunoSEQ multiplex PCR, the TCRdb table keeps only in-frame clones and is missing some. The repertoire holds 200,000 to 300,000 clones, with approximately 80% as singletons. The sample taken for sequencing was peripheral blood. These receptors came from a woman over 75 with COVID-19, enrolled during active disease.

The chain uses TRBV18 and TRBJ2-1; D is unclear. This CDR3 has 14 residues. V was pared by 3 bases and J by 2 bases, with 8 bases between. CDR1 is KGHSH and CDR2 is LQKENI in the germline V gene. The CDR3 bases are TGTGCCAGCTCACCGGGCCTAACCTACAATGAGCAGTTCTTC. This gives the protein CASSPGLTYNEQFF.

V gene TRBV19 combines with J gene TRBJ1-5; D unclear. The CDR3 consists of 16 residues. Germline V gives CDR1 LNHDA, CDR2 SQIVND (reference sequence). V dropped 3 bases and J dropped 0 bases, with 12 bases sitting between them. The CDR3 sequence: CASSIRESYSNQPQHF. Written as DNA, the CDR3 is TGTGCCAGTAGTATCCGAGAAAGCTATAGCAATCAGCCCCAGCATTTT.

V usage is TRBV4-1 and J usage is TRBJ1-6, with D tentatively TRBD1 (6 bases). The CDR3 is made up of 16 amino acids. Deletions cut 4 bases from V and 6 bases from J, with 16 bases between. Germline V gene lookup returns CDR1 MGHRA and CDR2 YSYEKL. CDR3 residues: CASSPRSQGRNSPLHF. CDR3 DNA sequence: TGCGCCAGCAGCCCGAGGTCACAGGGCCGTAATTCACCCCTCCACTTT.

The chain links TRBV9 to TRBJ2-5; 13 bases are shared with TRBD2. This CDR3 contains 16 residues. Germline-derived CDR1 and CDR2 are SGDLS and YYNGEE. V was pared by 4 bases and J by 2 bases, with 5 bases of the junction left unmatched. CDR3 residues: CASSSLGLAGQETQYF. CDR3 DNA sequence: TGTGCCAGCAGCTCACTGGGACTAGCGGGACAAGAGACCCAGTACTTC.

This clone has a single count. The chain is built from TRBV5-4 and TRBJ2-2; 8 bases line up with TRBD2. The CDR3 extends over 16 amino acids. The V segment lost 3 bases and the J segment 4 bases; nucleotides outside the gene matches: 8. CDR1 and CDR2 from the germline V gene are SGHNT and YYREEE (reference sequence). CDR3 sequence reads: CASSSAGTRSTGELFF. Written as DNA, the CDR3 is TGTGCCAGCAGCTCGGCAGGGACTAGGAGCACCGGGGAGCTGTTTTTT.

The chain employs TRBV6-1 and TRBJ2-4; 15 bases map to TRBD2. The J segment lost 6 bases and the V segment lost 1 base, leaving 7 bases of the junction unmatched. This CDR3 spans 18 amino acids. Germline-derived CDR1 and CDR2 are MNHNS and SASEGT. CDR3 sequence (DNA): TGTGCCAGCAGTGAAGTCGGGACTAGCGGGGGGTCGGGAAACATTCAGTACTTC. It specifies CASSEVGTSGGSGNIQYF.

The gene calls are TRBV18 and TRBJ1-1, with D perhaps matching TRBD1 (6 bases). Trimming left V 5 bases short and J 12 bases short, with 22 bases between. The CDR3 extends over 14 amino acids. Germline lookup yields CDR1 KGHSH and CDR2 LQKENI. The CDR3 sequence is CASSADRSVIVTFF. CDR3 DNA: TGTGCCAGCTCAGCGGACAGATCAGTCATAGTGACTTTCTTT.

The chain has TRBV29-1 and TRBJ2-3; D remains unclear. V was pared by 7 bases and J by 5 bases, with 13 bases between. The CDR3 runs 12 residues. CDR1 and CDR2 (germline): SQVTM, ANQGSEA. CDR3 protein: CSAYLSGDTQYF. CDR3 DNA: TGCAGCGCCTATCTCTCGGGAGATACGCAGTATTTT.

In its sample, this clone was seen many times. The chain employs TRBV4-2 and TRBJ2-7, with 8 bases matching TRBD2. Per the germline V gene, CDR1 is LGHNA and CDR2 is YNFKEQ. Trimming took 0 bases from V and 6 from J; bases not matched to a gene: 4. This CDR3 contains 14 residues. The DNA for the CDR3 is TGTGCCAGCAGCCAAGATCGAAGCGGGAGCGAGCAGTACTTC. Encoded protein: CASSQDRSGSEQYF.

The rearrangement uses TRBV18 and TRBJ1-3; unclear D gene. This CDR3 contains 16 residues. Germline-derived CDR1 and CDR2 are KGHSH and LQKENI. Trimming stripped 3 bases from V and 0 bases from J, with 12 bases between. The CDR3 protein is CASSPNTVISGNTIYF. DNA for the CDR3: TGTGCCAGCTCACCGAATACAGTGATCTCTGGAAACACCATATATTTT.

The chain links TRBV12-3 or TRBV12-4 to TRBJ1-1, with D uncertain. This CDR3 spans 13 amino acids. Between the trimmed V and J ends, which lost 3 bases and 4 bases, there was a span of 9 bases. The chain's CDR3 is CASSLVQITEAFF. The CDR3 nucleotides are TGTGCCAGCAGTTTGGTGCAGATCACTGAAGCTTTCTTT.

This chain uses TRBV2 with TRBJ1-1; 7 bases are a match to TRBD1. CDR1 is SNHLY and CDR2 is FYNNEI in the germline V gene. This CDR3 spans 14 amino acids. The V segment lost 5 bases and the J segment 0 bases; nucleotides outside the gene matches: 3. The CDR3 region is CASSPDRMNTEAFF. The CDR3 nucleotides are TGTGCCAGCAGTCCGGACAGGATGAACACTGAAGCTTTCTTT. The full variable domain, in which reference TRBV2 and TRBJ1-1 provide the parts outside the CDR3, is EPEVTQTPSHQVTQMGQEVILRCVPISNHLYFYWYRQILGQKVEFLVSFYNNEISEKSEIFDDQFSVERPDGSNFTLKIRSTKLEDSAMYFCASSPDRMNTEAFFGQGTRLTVV.

This clone was picked up a small number of times. V and J are TRBV7-8 and TRBJ2-1, with a possible D match to TRBD2 (6 bases). The CDR3 extends over 15 amino acids. Germline loops: CDR1 SGHVS, CDR2 FQNEAQ. Trimming cost V 1 base and J 3 bases, with 10 bases left between them. The CDR3 loop is CASSLEFSGYNEQFF. The CDR3, as DNA: TGTGCCAGCAGCTTAGAGTTTAGCGGCTACAATGAGCAGTTCTTC. Full variable domain (outside the CDR3, taken from reference TRBV7-8 and TRBJ2-1): GAGVSQSPRYKVAKRGQDVALRCDPISGHVSLFWYQQALGQGPEFLTYFQNEAQLDKSGLPSDRFFAERPEGSVSTLKIQRTQQEDSAVYLCASSLEFSGYNEQFFGPGTRLTVL.

This chain connects TRBV18 to TRBJ2-7; a possible D gene is TRBD2 (5 bases). CDR1 is KGHSH and CDR2 is LQKENI in the germline V gene. CDR3 length: 14 amino acids. The V gene lost 3 bases and the J gene lost 6 bases, with 15 bases spanning the gap. The CDR3 loop reads CASSPDRTPPEQYF. The CDR3 DNA is TGTGCCAGCTCACCTGACCGGACTCCCCCCGAGCAGTACTTC.

Worth noting for this clone: The sample carries other DNA sequences with the same CDR3. The chain recombines TRBV7-9 with TRBJ1-1, with 7 bases aligning to TRBD1. Germline assignment: CDR1 SEHNR and CDR2 FQNEAQ (reference sequence). The CDR3 contains 14 residues. Trimming at V came to 3 bases and at J to 0 bases, leaving 1 base not matched to a gene. Here the CDR3 reads CASSLTGMNTEAFF. CDR3 DNA: TGTGCCAGCAGCTTGACAGGGATGAACACTGAAGCTTTCTTT.

This clone was seen a few times. The V call is TRBV21-1, the J call TRBJ1-5; whether TRBD1, the table's D call, matches the DNA was not checked. TRBV21-1 represents a pseudogene. This CDR3 is built from 17 residues. CDR3 DNA: TGTGCCAGCAGCTTCCGACAGGGACGAATGGGCAATCAGCCCCAGCATTTT. Its protein product is CASSFRQGRMGNQPQHF.

V and J are TRBV6-2 or TRBV6-3 and TRBJ2-1, with 10 bases lining up with TRBD2. Per the germline V gene, CDR1 is MNHEY and CDR2 is SVGEGT. With V trimmed by 2 bases and J by 5 bases, 9 bases remained unmatched. The CDR3 spans 17 residues. The CDR3 DNA is TGTGCCAGCAGTTACGATCTAGCGGGAGCTAGCGACAATGAGCAGTTCTTC. It yields the protein CASSYDLAGASDNEQFF.